The clone carrying this T cell receptor (beta chain) appeared a few times. What it binds is not known. The PCR used 60 Vbeta and 13 Jbeta primers. Authors' methods: There were about 80 million unique TCR beta chains by a later count, and approximately 10 million of them were shared. Method: immunoSEQ multiplex PCR; TCRdb's copy keeps in-frame clones and lacks some. V, J and clone size are those of that table, while D and trimming were read from the DNA. The profile shows 150,000 to 160,000 clones, approximately 80% of them singletons. These data originate in a study of cytomegalovirus exposure and HLA in healthy donors. Whole-study results and caveats: The study reported that TCR beta sequences accurately predicted HLA-A and HLA-B alleles in most subjects.

Germline V CDR1 and CDR2: LNHDA, SQIVND (reference sequence). J lost 7 bases, V lost 7 bases, and 5 bases had no gene match. The CDR3 runs to 13 residues. Sequencing was done on a sample of PBMCs. J is TRBJ1-5 and V is TRBV19; 9 bases line up with TRBD1. The clonotype was recovered from a woman in her fifties or sixties in good health and CMV-seropositive. The CDR3 region has the DNA TGTGCCAGTACCGGGACAGGGTACCAGCCCCAGCATTTT. As protein: CASTGTGYQPQHF.